Following are 8 T cell receptor beta chains from one sample sequenced in a study of PD-L1 blockade in urothelial cancer. The table came from immunoSEQ multiplex PCR; TCRdb's copy has only in-frame clones and leaves some out. The table records almost 90,000 clones, about four fifths of them present only once. Noted time point: pretreatment peripheral blood. This sample comprised PBMCs, obtained around atezolizumab (anti-PD-L1) treatment. Source of these receptors: a man aged 55 to 69 with urothelial cancer.

The chain combines TRBV28 with TRBJ1-4, with 7 bases identical to TRBD1. Germline trimming cut 5 bases from V and 7 bases from J; bases unmatched to any gene: 4. The CDR3 covers 13 residues. Germline CDR1 is MDHEN and CDR2 is SYDVKM. CDR3: CASSVRGIEKLFF. CDR3 nucleotides: TGTGCCAGCAGTGTCAGGGGGATTGAAAAACTGTTTTTT. The full variable domain, with the rest looked up from reference TRBV28 and TRBJ1-4, is DVKVTQSSRYLVKRTGEKVFLECVQDMDHENMFWYRQDPGLGLRLIYFSYDVKMKEKGDIPEGYSVSREKKERFSLILESASTNQTSMYLCASSVRGIEKLFFGSGTQLSVL.

This clone was detected only a few times. The chain links TRBV10-3 to TRBJ1-2; 8 nucleotides agree with TRBD1. V shed 5 bases and J 4 bases; nucleotides not matched to a gene: 3. The CDR3 loop spans 13 amino acids. Per the germline V gene, CDR1 is ENHRY and CDR2 is SYGVKD. The CDR3 DNA is TGTGCCATCAGTCCGGGACAGGTCTATGGCTACACCTTC. Amino acid sequence: CAISPGQVYGYTF.

The genes are TRBV19 and TRBJ2-3, with 11 nucleotides matching TRBD2. Germline loops: CDR1 LNHDA, CDR2 SQIVND (reference sequence). V was clipped by 5 bases and J by 5 bases; unmatched bases: 6. The CDR3 runs to 15 residues. In nucleotides, the CDR3 is TGTGCCAGTAGTCTGACTAGCGGGACGGTAGATACGCAGTATTTT. Translated: CASSLTSGTVDTQYF.

The rearrangement joins TRBV15 to TRBJ2-5, with 8 positions matching TRBD2. Trimming cost V 1 base and J 5 bases; bases outside gene matches: 6. CDR1 and CDR2 (germline): LNHNV, YYDKDF (reference sequence). The CDR3 loop spans 15 amino acids. The CDR3 sequence: CATSRGRAGVETQYF. The CDR3 coding sequence is TGTGCCACCAGCAGAGGCCGAGCGGGAGTTGAGACCCAGTACTTC.

V usage is TRBV28 and J usage is TRBJ1-3; 7 bases match TRBD1. The germline CDR1 and CDR2 sequences are MDHEN and SYDVKM. The ends lost 6 bases at V and 4 bases at J; junction bases unmatched: 15. The CDR3 covers 17 residues. The CDR3: CASSRTALTGNGNTIYF. The CDR3 DNA reads as TGTGCCAGCAGCCGGACTGCGTTGACAGGGAACGGAAACACCATATATTTT. Looking up the rest from reference TRBV28 and TRBJ1-3 gives the full variable domain: DVKVTQSSRYLVKRTGEKVFLECVQDMDHENMFWYRQDPGLGLRLIYFSYDVKMKEKGDIPEGYSVSREKKERFSLILESASTNQTSMYLCASSRTALTGNGNTIYFGEGSWLTVV.

The chain joins TRBV5-1 to TRBJ2-7; 10 bases fit TRBD2. J lost 3 bases, V lost 4 bases, and 1 base had no gene match. This CDR3 has 13 amino acids. CDR1 and CDR2 from the germline V gene are SGHRS and YFSETQ. This CDR3 is CASSTSGNYEQYF. CDR3 bases: TGCGCCAGCAGCACTAGCGGGAACTACGAGCAGTACTTC.

V gene TRBV7-2 combines with J gene TRBJ1-5; TRBD1 aligns across 9 bases. V shed 3 bases, J shed 6 bases, and the junction held 6 bases outside the gene matches. The V gene's germline CDR1 is SGHTA and CDR2 FQGNSA. The CDR3 length is 15 residues. CDR3 in amino acids: CASSFGTGRSQPQHF. CDR3 DNA: TGTGCCAGCAGCTTCGGGACAGGGAGGAGTCAGCCCCAGCATTTT.

The count of this clone is one. The chain joins TRBV5-4 to TRBJ2-3; TRBD1 aligns across 8 bases. J was trimmed by 0 bases and V by 7 bases; bases with no gene match: 4. Per the germline V gene, CDR1 is SGHNT and CDR2 is YYREEE (reference sequence). The CDR3 is 14 amino acids. The DNA for the CDR3 is TGTGCCAGCCGCCGGGACAGGAGCACAGATACGCAGTATTTT. The encoded protein is CASRRDRSTDTQYF.